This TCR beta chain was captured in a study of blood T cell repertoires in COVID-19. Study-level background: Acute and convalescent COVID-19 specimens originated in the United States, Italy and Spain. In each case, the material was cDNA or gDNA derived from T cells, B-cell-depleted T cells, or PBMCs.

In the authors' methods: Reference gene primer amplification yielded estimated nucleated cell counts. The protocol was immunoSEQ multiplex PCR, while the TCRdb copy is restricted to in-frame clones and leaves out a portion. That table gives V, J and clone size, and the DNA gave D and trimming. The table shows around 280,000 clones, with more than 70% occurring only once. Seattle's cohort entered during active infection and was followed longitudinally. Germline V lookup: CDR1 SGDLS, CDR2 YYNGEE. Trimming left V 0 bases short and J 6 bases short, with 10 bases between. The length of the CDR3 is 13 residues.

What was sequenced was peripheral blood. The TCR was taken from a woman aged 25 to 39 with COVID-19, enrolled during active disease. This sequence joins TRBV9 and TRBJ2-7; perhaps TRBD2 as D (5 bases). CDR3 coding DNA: TGTGCCAGCAGCGTAGTAGAGGGCGGCGAGCAGTACTTC. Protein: CASSVVEGGEQYF.